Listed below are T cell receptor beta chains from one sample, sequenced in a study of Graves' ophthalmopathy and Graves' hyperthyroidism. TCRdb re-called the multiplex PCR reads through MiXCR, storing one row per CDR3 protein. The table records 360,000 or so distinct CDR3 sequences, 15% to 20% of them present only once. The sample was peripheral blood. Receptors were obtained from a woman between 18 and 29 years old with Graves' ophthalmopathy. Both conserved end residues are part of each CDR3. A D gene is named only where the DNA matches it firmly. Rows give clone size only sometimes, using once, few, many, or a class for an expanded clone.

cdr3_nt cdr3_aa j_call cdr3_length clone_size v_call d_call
TGTGCCAGCAGCCTACCGGGACAGGGTCAGACTGAAGCTTTCTTT CASSLPGQGQTEAFF TRBJ1-1 15 many TRBV12-3/TRBV12-4 TRBD1
TGTGCCAGCAGCCATCGAGGGAACTATGGCTACACCTTC CASSHRGNYGYTF TRBJ1-2 13 many TRBV12-3/TRBV12-4 NA
TGTGCCAGCAGCTTAATGACTAGCGGTAACGGGGAGCTGTTTTTT CASSLMTSGNGELFF TRBJ2-2 15 many TRBV7-3 TRBD2
TGTGCCAGCAGCTTAAGAATACGGGACCCCCGGCAGGGTATGAACACTGAAGCTTTCTTT CASSLRIRDPRQGMNTEAFF TRBJ1-1 20 many TRBV7-3 NA
TGTGCCAGCAGTTACATGGGGAATGCTTTCTTT CASSYMGNAFF TRBJ1-1 11 many TRBV6-5 NA
TGTGCCAGCACCGACTACGGGGCTTACACTGAAGCTTTCTTT CASTDYGAYTEAFF TRBJ1-1 14 many TRBV2 NA
TGTGCCACCAGTGGTTTGGGGGGAGGAGAGACCCAGTACTTC CATSGLGGGETQYF TRBJ2-5 14 NA TRBV24-1 NA
TGTGCCAGCAGCCCTCTTGGGCACTATGGCTACACCTTC CASSPLGHYGYTF TRBJ1-2 13 NA TRBV7-2 NA
TGTGCCAGCAGTTTGACTAGGCCTCCCTACGAGCAGTACTTC CASSLTRPPYEQYF TRBJ2-7 14 few TRBV28 NA
TGTGCCAGCAATAGACAGGGTGCTGACTATGGCTACACCTTC CASNRQGADYGYTF TRBJ1-2 14 NA TRBV5-6 TRBD1
TGTGCCAGCAGCCAAGAGGGTAGATGGACTGAAGCTTTCTTT CASSQEGRWTEAFF TRBJ1-1 14 many TRBV14 NA
TGTGCCAGCAGTTGGGCCGGGACAGGTGATAATTCACCCCTCCACTTT CASSWAGTGDNSPLHF TRBJ1-6 16 many TRBV27 TRBD1
TGCAGCGTTTACAGTGGAGGGACTGAAGCTTTCTTT CSVYSGGTEAFF TRBJ1-1 12 many TRBV29-1 NA
TGTGCCAGCAGCACCTCCACCACAGGGGACCTCGGGTTC CASSTSTTGDLGF TRBJ2-5 13 many TRBV7-8 TRBD1
TGCGCCAGCAGCCAAAATCCCGGGACCGCGGGGCCTGGGGCCAACGTCCTGACTTTC CASSQNPGTAGPGANVLTF TRBJ2-6 19 many TRBV5-1 NA
TGTGCCAGCAGTTACCGGGGGGGATTCTACGAGCAGTACTTC CASSYRGGFYEQYF TRBJ2-7 14 many TRBV6-5 TRBD2
TGTGCCAGCAGTTTAAGGATGGGCCTGAACACTGAAGCTTTCTTT CASSLRMGLNTEAFF TRBJ1-1 15 many TRBV27 NA
TGCAGTGCGTACAGGGAGGCCTACGAGCAGTACTTC CSAYREAYEQYF TRBJ2-7 12 many TRBV20-1 NA
TGTGCCAGCAGTTACTCGATGGGGACAAGCTCCTACGAGCAGTACTTC CASSYSMGTSSYEQYF TRBJ2-7 16 NA TRBV6-5 NA
TGTGCCAGCAGTGCCGGGACAGGGGAATACTACGAGCAGTACTTC CASSAGTGEYYEQYF TRBJ2-7 15 NA TRBV6-2/TRBV6-3 TRBD1
TGTGCCAGCAGCTCGACAGGGCTGGGCATTCAGTACTTC CASSSTGLGIQYF TRBJ2-4 13 many TRBV5-4 TRBD1
TGTGCCAGCAGTAACGGACACCCCATGAACACTGAAGCTTTCTTT CASSNGHPMNTEAFF TRBJ1-1 15 NA TRBV6-2/TRBV6-3 NA
TGTGCCAGCCGCAGGGGGCGGACTGAAGCTTTCTTT CASRRGRTEAFF TRBJ1-1 12 many TRBV11-2 TRBD1
TGTGCCAGCAGCTTAGGGGACAGGGGGACGTACGAGCAGTACTTC CASSLGDRGTYEQYF TRBJ2-7 15 many TRBV7-9 TRBD1
TGTGCCAGCAGCTTAGGGATAGCACTTGCGGAAGCTTTCTTT CASSLGIALAEAFF TRBJ1-1 14 many TRBV7-2 NA
TGTGCCAGCAGTTGGAGAGGGCCTATGAGCTACACCTTC CASSWRGPMSYTF TRBJ1-2 13 many TRBV28 NA
TGCGCCAGCAGCCAAGGAAGACAAGGGAATCAGCCCCAGCATTTT CASSQGRQGNQPQHF TRBJ1-5 15 many TRBV4-1 NA
TGTGCCAGCAGTTTCGGGGGAGGGCCCTCCTACGAGCAGTACTTC CASSFGGGPSYEQYF TRBJ2-7 15 many TRBV12-3/TRBV12-4 TRBD2
TGTGCCTACCGCTTTGGTTTATCCACAGATACGCAGTATTTT CAYRFGLSTDTQYF TRBJ2-3 14 NA TRBV30 NA
TGTGCCAGCAGTGGGGTCCCAGATACGCAGTATTTT CASSGVPDTQYF TRBJ2-3 12 many TRBV6-1 NA
TGTGCCAGCAGTTTCACGGGACAGAGCAATCAGCCCCAGCATTTT CASSFTGQSNQPQHF TRBJ1-5 15 many TRBV6-5 TRBD1
TGTGCCAGCAGTTTGGCGGGAGATTTGGACATTCAGTACTTC CASSLAGDLDIQYF TRBJ2-4 14 few TRBV6-5 TRBD2
TGTGCCAGCAGTGACCCCGGGACAGGGGCCCACGAGCAGTACTTC CASSDPGTGAHEQYF TRBJ2-7 15 once TRBV6-1 TRBD1
TGTGCCAGCAGCGCGGCGGGACTAGGAAAGGTGACCCAGTACTTC CASSAAGLGKVTQYF TRBJ2-5 15 many TRBV7-6 TRBD2
TGTGCCACCATGAAAACAGGGGGCGTCTTTGGCTACACCTTC CATMKTGGVFGYTF TRBJ1-2 14 NA TRBV6-1 TRBD1
TGCAGCGGCCGGACGTTAGAAGACCGGGACAGGGGGTATGGCTACACCTTC CSGRTLEDRDRGYGYTF TRBJ1-2 17 many TRBV29-1 TRBD1
TGTGCCAGCAGTTTGGGGCAAAGAAGGTCACCCCTCCACTTT CASSLGQRRSPLHF TRBJ1-6 14 many TRBV12-3/TRBV12-4 NA
TGTGCCAGCAGTTACCGGCGACCGAGCGAGCAGTACTTC CASSYRRPSEQYF TRBJ2-7 13 many TRBV6-2/TRBV6-3 NA
TGCGCCAGCAGCCCCCGAGAGGGGGGCAACGAGCAGTACTTC CASSPREGGNEQYF TRBJ2-7 14 many TRBV5-1 NA
TGTGCCAGCTCCCGCGCCATTACTGGGGCCAACGTCCTGACTTTC CASSRAITGANVLTF TRBJ2-6 15 many TRBV18 NA
TGTGCCGGCAGAGGGGGCCTTTACTCTGGAACCACCATATATTTT CAGRGGLYSGTTIYF TRBJ1-3 15 NA TRBV28 TRBD1
TGTGCCATCAGCCCCGCGGTCCCTTACTCTGAAGCTTTCTTT CAISPAVPYSEAFF TRBJ1-1 14 many TRBV10-3 NA
TGTGCCAGCAGCAGACGGGACCCAGAGGTCTACGAGCAGTACTTC CASSRRDPEVYEQYF TRBJ2-7 15 many TRBV7-2 NA
TGTGCCAGTAGTCCGGGGACAGGGGCTAACACTGAAGCTTTCTTT CASSPGTGANTEAFF TRBJ1-1 15 many TRBV19 TRBD1
TGTGCCAGCAGCCCGGATTATACAGGGAATCAGCCCCAGCATTTT CASSPDYTGNQPQHF TRBJ1-5 15 many TRBV28 NA
TGTGCCAGCAGGGCACAGGGGGCAGGCGACGAGCAGTACTTC CASRAQGAGDEQYF TRBJ2-7 14 many TRBV7-2 TRBD1
TGTGCCAGTAGTATCCAGGGGGTCTATAGCAATCAGCCCCAGCATTTT CASSIQGVYSNQPQHF TRBJ1-5 16 many TRBV19 TRBD1
TGTGCCATCAGCCGGGACAGGGGATTTGAGACCCAGTACTTC CAISRDRGFETQYF TRBJ2-5 14 few TRBV10-3 TRBD1
TGTGCCAGCAGTCCCATATCGATGCTTACCTCCTACGAGCAGTACTTC CASSPISMLTSYEQYF TRBJ2-7 16 NA TRBV6-2/TRBV6-3 NA
TGTGCCAGCAGAGGACTAGCGGGGGACCAAGGGACCCAGTACTTC CASRGLAGDQGTQYF TRBJ2-5 15 many TRBV12-3/TRBV12-4 TRBD2
TGTGCCTGGAGTATCCAGGGGGCCCCCGAGCAGTACTTC CAWSIQGAPEQYF TRBJ2-7 13 many TRBV30 TRBD1